This T cell receptor beta chain was retrieved from a study of T-cell reconstitution after alpha-beta-depleted transplantation in children. Study results and caveats: Where alpha-beta T cells came from about two months after transplant was reportedly several hundred expanded graft clones. Newly produced T cells mostly accounted for T-cell counts and diversity one year post-transplant. Diversity of TCRbeta at day 60 was high in some patients, arising from surviving recipient T cells and thymic progenitors.

This sample's TCRbeta library carried unique molecular identifier barcodes. One entry per CDR3 protein, called by TCRdb with MiXCR from the PCR reads. The data contain approximately 980,000 distinct CDR3 sequences, less than 30% of them seen just once; the ten biggest clones take up 25% to 35%. As concerns this clonotype: Its antigen is still unknown.

The material sequenced was PBMCs, mostly from graft donor cells, taken 360 days after TCRalphabeta/CD19-depleted stem cell transplant. The receptor was derived from a boy in the first two years of life who had a stem cell transplant for SCID, so the T cells may come from the graft donor.

The CDR3 bases are TGTGCCATCAGTGAGAGTTTCCCCAGCGGGGGCCGTGGGGATACGCAGTATTTT. Translated, it gives CAISESFPSGGRGDTQYF. J is TRBJ2-3 and V is TRBV10-3; 8 bases are shared with TRBD2. The CDR3 is 18 residues long. The V and J ends lost 2 bases and 6 bases, in that order; junction bases with no gene match: 16. Germline loops: CDR1 ENHRY, CDR2 SYGVKD.